The next 26 T cell receptor beta chains were all read from a single sample in a study of T cells in Graves' hyperthyroidism and ophthalmopathy. TCR beta CDR3 sequences were amplified from RNA transcripts. In the first-round RT-PCR of the TCR CDR3, the HTBI primer set was used. TCRdb redid the calling of the multiplex PCR reads with MiXCR, one entry per CDR3 protein. Counted here are about 400,000 distinct CDR3 sequences, over 10% occurring once; the ten biggest clones make up 9.2%. Sequencing was carried out using blood. The receptors come from a young woman with Graves' hyperthyroidism.

Remarks on this clonotype: One base away lies a much larger clone, so this may be a sequencing read error. This chain links TRBV5-5 with TRBJ2-2; a weak D match, TRBD2 (6 bases). This CDR3 has 14 residues. CDR1 and CDR2 from the germline V gene are SGHKS and YYEKEE (reference sequence). V was clipped by 0 bases and J by 4 bases, with 7 bases between them. The CDR3 loop reads CASSLGEATGELFF. The CDR3 DNA reads as TGTGCCAGCAGCTTGGGGGAGGCCACCGGGGAGCTGTTTTTT.

This clonotype appeared many times. CDR3 in DNA: TGTGCCTGGAGTCGAGGGGGCGTGCAGGATCAGCCCCAGCATTTT. As protein: CAWSRGGVQDQPQHF. The chain links TRBV30 to TRBJ1-5; TRBD1 matches 7 bases. The CDR3 contains 15 residues. The V and J ends lost 2 bases and 5 bases, in that order; junction bases with no gene match: 9. Germline CDR1 is GTSNPN and CDR2 is SVGIG (reference sequence).

Ten or more counts support this clonotype. The rearrangement links TRBV29-1 to TRBJ1-4; D remains ambiguous. CDR3 length equals 12 residues. V lost 7 bases and J lost 7, with 13 bases in between. CDR1 is SQVTM and CDR2 is ANQGSEA in the germline V gene. In DNA form, the CDR3 reads TGCAGCGCAGTAACATCCGCTGAAAAACTGTTTTTT. This gives the protein CSAVTSAEKLFF.

Ten or more counts support this clonotype. Here the CDR3 DNA reads TGTGCCAGCAGTTTTAGGACTAGCGGCCGGGGTGAGCAGTTCTTC. Amino acids: CASSFRTSGRGEQFF. This rearrangement joins TRBV12-3 or TRBV12-4 to TRBJ2-1; 10 bases align to TRBD2. V gave up 3 bases and J gave up 9 bases; unmatched junction bases: 8. CDR3 length: 15 amino acids.

This clonotype was detected many times. This chain joins TRBV20-1 and TRBJ1-2; tentative D call: TRBD1 (6 bases). The CDR3 is 15 residues long. Germline V CDR1 and CDR2: DFQATT, SNEGSKA (reference sequence). V lost 5 bases and J 3 bases, leaving 19 bases between the germline ends. CDR3 sequence reads: CSAARPGGADYGYTF. The CDR3, as DNA: TGCAGTGCTGCCCGCCCCGGGGGCGCTGACTATGGCTACACCTTC.

This clonotype was observed a handful of times. V is TRBV7-9 and J is TRBJ1-6, with a possible D match to TRBD1 (5 bases). The V gene's germline CDR1 is SEHNR and CDR2 FQNEAQ (reference sequence). The CDR3 has 13 residues. The V and J ends lost 3 bases and 7 bases respectively, with 7 bases between them. CDR3 sequence (DNA): TGTGCCAGCAGCTTCGGGGGAAATTCACCCCTCCACTTT. Protein sequence: CASSFGGNSPLHF.

This clonotype came up many times. This chain joins TRBV19 and TRBJ1-2; D is unresolved. V lost 8 bases to trimming and J lost 1 base, with 17 bases between them. The CDR3 runs 15 residues. CDR1 LNHDA and CDR2 SQIVND come from the germline V gene (reference sequence). Here the CDR3 DNA reads TGTGCCAGTGCCAATTTCGACGGAGATAACTATGGCTACACCTTC. It translates to CASANFDGDNYGYTF. The full variable domain, its missing parts supplied by reference TRBV19 and TRBJ1-2, is DGGITQSPKYLFRKEGQNVTLSCEQNLNHDAMYWYRQDPGQGLRLIYYSQIVNDFQKGDIAEGYSVSREKKESFPLTVTSAQKNPTAFYLCASANFDGDNYGYTFGSGTRLTVV.

The chain links TRBV2 to TRBJ1-2; 7 bases agree with TRBD1. After removal of 4 bases from V and 1 base from J, the junction contained 3 bases not matched to a gene. The CDR3 extends over 14 amino acids. Germline CDR1 reads SNHLY; CDR2 reads FYNNEI. The CDR3 nucleotides read TGTGCCAGCAGTGGCTCAGGGGGTAACTATGGCTACACCTTC. Protein product: CASSGSGGNYGYTF. Full variable domain (outside the CDR3, taken from reference TRBV2 and TRBJ1-2): EPEVTQTPSHQVTQMGQEVILRCVPISNHLYFYWYRQILGQKVEFLVSFYNNEISEKSEIFDDQFSVERPDGSNFTLKIRSTKLEDSAMYFCASSGSGGNYGYTFGSGTRLTVV.

Ten or more counts support this clonotype. This chain connects TRBV28 to TRBJ2-7, with TRBD1 identical over 9 bases. CDR3 size: 14 residues. Trimming removed 3 bases from V and 5 bases from J; junction bases left unmatched: 5. CDR1 is MDHEN and CDR2 is SYDVKM in the germline V gene. The CDR3 loop reads CASSLPTGGNEQYF. The CDR3 bases are TGTGCCAGCAGTTTGCCGACAGGGGGAAACGAGCAGTACTTC.

This clonotype has a handful of counts. V gene TRBV28 combines with J gene TRBJ1-1; D ambiguous. Germline V gene lookup returns CDR1 MDHEN and CDR2 SYDVKM. This CDR3 is 12 amino acids long. V lost 3 bases and J 4 bases, leaving 6 bases between the germline ends. This chain's CDR3 is CASSFMGTEAFF. The CDR3 nucleotides are TGTGCCAGCAGTTTCATGGGCACTGAAGCTTTCTTT.

Only a few counts were recorded for this clonotype. A much larger clone sits a single nucleotide away, making a read error possible. The conserved phenylalanine or tryptophan normally closing the CDR3 is absent here, so this likely arose from a read error. The chain links TRBV24-1 to TRBJ1-1; D might be TRBD1 (6 bases). Germline CDR1 and CDR2: KGHDR and SFDVKD. Trimming removed 3 bases at V and 4 bases at J, with 14 bases between. CDR3 length: 15 residues. The CDR3 DNA reads as TGTGCCACCAGTGATCCGCTGGGGGGCGGCACTGAAGCTTTCCTT. Translated: CATSDPLGGGTEAFL.

This clonotype occurred many times. The chain is built from TRBV20-1 and TRBJ2-1; tentatively, D is TRBD2 (5 bases). This CDR3 has 15 residues. The germline V gene encodes CDR1 DFQATT and CDR2 SNEGSKA (reference sequence). Trimming shortened V by 2 bases and J by 2 bases, and 13 bases separated the two germline ends. The CDR3 nucleotides are TGCAGTGCTAGAATAGTGGGAGACGCCTACAATGAGCAGTTCTTC. Amino acids: CSARIVGDAYNEQFF.

The table lists this clonotype with many counts. The V call is TRBV2, the J call TRBJ2-5, with 8 bases fitting TRBD1. This CDR3 contains 15 residues. The V segment lost 6 bases and the J segment 2 bases; nucleotides outside the gene matches: 8. Germline V lookup: CDR1 SNHLY, CDR2 FYNNEI. CDR3 sequence: CASSPGQVIQETQYF. The CDR3 DNA sequence: TGTGCCAGCAGCCCGGGACAGGTGATACAAGAGACCCAGTACTTC.

The chain is built from TRBV12-5 and TRBJ2-1; 9 nucleotides match TRBD2. V shed 0 bases, J shed 9 bases, and the junction held 9 bases outside the gene matches. This CDR3 comprises 16 residues. The germline CDR1 and CDR2 sequences are LGHNT and FRNRAP. CDR3 sequence: CASGLVVSGSRGEQFF. The CDR3 nucleotides are TGTGCTAGTGGTTTGGTAGTTAGCGGGAGTAGGGGTGAGCAGTTCTTC.

The sample holds a few counts of this clonotype. This chain links TRBV7-2 with TRBJ2-7, with D possibly TRBD1 on 5 matching bases. Trimming stripped 5 bases from V and 0 bases from J, with 14 bases between. The CDR3 has 15 amino acids. Germline-derived CDR1 and CDR2 are SGHTA and FQGNSA. In nucleotides, the CDR3 is TGTGCCAGCAGCGGGGCCGGGTCCTCCTCCTACGAGCAGTACTTC. This sequence encodes CASSGAGSSSYEQYF. Complete variable domain (other parts from reference TRBV7-2 and TRBJ2-7): GAGVSQSPSNKVTEKGKDVELRCDPISGHTALYWYRQSLGQGLEFLIYFQGNSAPDKSGLPSDRFSAERTGGSVSTLTIQRTQQEDSAVYLCASSGAGSSSYEQYFGPGTRLTVT.

This clonotype was seen at least ten times. This rearrangement joins TRBV10-3 to TRBJ1-5; D might be TRBD1 (5 bases). V was clipped by 0 bases and J by 2 bases, with 11 bases between them. This CDR3 is built from 16 residues. Per germline, CDR1 ENHRY and CDR2 SYGVKD. This CDR3 reads CAISESGGGGNQPQHF. In DNA, the CDR3 is TGTGCCATCAGTGAGTCTGGGGGAGGGGGCAATCAGCCCCAGCATTTT.

In its sample, this clonotype was seen many times. The chain recombines TRBV7-9 with TRBJ2-3; TRBD2 agrees at 10 bases. The CDR3 contains 15 residues. V gave up 4 bases and J gave up 6 bases; unmatched junction bases: 7. Germline V gives CDR1 SEHNR, CDR2 FQNEAQ (reference sequence). In nucleotides, the CDR3 is TGTGCCAGCAGCTACGGACTAGCGGTTCTGGATACGCAGTATTTT. Translating it yields CASSYGLAVLDTQYF.

This clonotype has a count of ten or more. The rearrangement links TRBV20-1 to TRBJ2-5; D is perhaps TRBD1 (6 bases). V lost 2 bases and J 4 bases, leaving 23 bases between the germline ends. CDR1 is DFQATT and CDR2 is SNEGSKA in the germline V gene (reference sequence). This CDR3 spans 17 amino acids. CDR3 protein: CSARPKVDRLVSETQYF. CDR3 in DNA: TGCAGTGCTAGACCCAAAGTAGACAGGCTGGTTTCAGAGACCCAGTACTTC.

On this clonotype itself: The junction shows a germline mismatch at one end, possibly a read error. This rearrangement joins TRBV10-3 to TRBJ2-1, with 11 bases matching TRBD2. The CDR3 is 14 amino acids. CDR1 ENHRY and CDR2 SYGVKD come from the germline V gene. Written as DNA, the CDR3 is TGTGCCATCACTGAACTAGCGGGAGTGAATGGGCAGTTCTTC. Encoded protein: CAITELAGVNGQFF.

The chain carries TRBV18 and TRBJ2-2; 8 bases match TRBD2. J lost 1 base, V lost 6 bases, and 13 bases had no gene match. The CDR3 is 18 amino acids. CDR1 KGHSH and CDR2 LQKENI come from the germline V gene. The CDR3 sequence is CASSPAGGLLQNTGELFF. CDR3 bases: TGTGCCAGCTCCCCGGCGGGAGGCCTCCTACAGAACACCGGGGAGCTGTTTTTT.

Only a few counts were recorded for this clonotype. This rearrangement joins TRBV6-2 or TRBV6-3 to TRBJ1-4; D is perhaps TRBD1 (5 bases). Germline V gene sequence: CDR1 MNHEY, CDR2 SVGEGT. The length of the CDR3 is 14 residues. The V end was cut by 6 bases, the J end by 0 bases, with 8 bases between. CDR3: CASSRQTTNEKLFF. The CDR3 bases are TGTGCCAGCAGCCGACAGACAACTAATGAAAAACTGTTTTTT.

This clonotype appeared many times. The chain employs TRBV28 and TRBJ2-7; TRBD2 matches at 15 bases. The CDR3 has 17 residues. The germline V gene has CDR1 MDHEN and CDR2 SYDVKM. V trimming: 5 bases; J trimming: 7 bases; junction bases outside the gene matches: 12. The CDR3 region is CASSPGGLAGGIGEQYF. The CDR3, as DNA: TGTGCCAGCAGTCCAGGAGGACTAGCGGGAGGGATTGGAGAGCAGTACTTC.

This clonotype was counted at least ten times. The V call is TRBV12-3 or TRBV12-4, the J call TRBJ1-5, with TRBD1 identical over 8 bases. V gave up 6 bases and J gave up 7 bases; unmatched junction bases: 8. This CDR3 spans 14 amino acids. The CDR3 spells CASRDRTGRQPQHF. CDR3 DNA: TGTGCCAGCAGGGATCGGACAGGGAGGCAGCCCCAGCATTTT.

Concerning this clonotype itself: This may come from a read error, since a much larger clone is one base off. The J gene is TRBJ2-1, the V gene TRBV15; D ambiguous. Germline values: CDR1 LNHNV, CDR2 YYDKDF (reference sequence). Trimming took 1 base from V and 8 from J, leaving 15 bases between them. This CDR3 is 15 amino acids long. In DNA, the CDR3 is TGTGCCACCAGCAGAGGCCAGTGGGCGGTCCATGAGCAGTTCTTC. Translation gives CATSRGQWAVHEQFF.

The table lists this clonotype with many counts. This chain connects TRBV29-1 to TRBJ1-1; 9 nucleotides match TRBD1. This CDR3 comprises 13 residues. Trimming removed 6 bases from V and 2 bases from J; junction bases left unmatched: 4. The V gene's germline CDR1 is SQVTM and CDR2 ANQGSEA. CDR3 sequence reads: CSVRTGANTEAFF. The CDR3, as DNA: TGCAGCGTCCGGACAGGGGCCAACACTGAAGCTTTCTTT. Based on the CDR3 plus reference TRBV29-1 and TRBJ1-1, the full variable domain is SAVISQKPSRDICQRGTSLTIQCQVDSQVTMMFWYRQQPGQSLTLIATANQGSEATYESGFVIDKFPISRPNLTFSTLTVSNMSPEDSSIYLCSVRTGANTEAFFGQGTRLTVV.

This clonotype has a handful of counts. The chain joins TRBV11-2 to TRBJ2-1; 7 bases are a match to TRBD1. The germline gives CDR1 SGHAT, CDR2 FQNNGV. Germline trimming cut 2 bases from V and 3 bases from J; bases unmatched to any gene: 4. The length of the CDR3 is 15 residues. CDR3 coding DNA: TGTGCCAGCAGCTTATTAGGACAGGTCTACAATGAGCAGTTCTTC. Residues: CASSLLGQVYNEQFF.